What follows are 18 T cell receptor delta chains derived from one specimen sequenced in a study of gamma-delta T cells after stem cell transplantation. TCRdb re-identified clones in the RT-PCR reads via CATT. This table holds 1,000 to 1,500 delta-chain clones, more than 15% found once. Sequencing was carried out using gamma-delta T cells. The receptors here all came from a human donor. It is not recorded whose cells these are; they may come from a transplant donor.

The table lists this clone with a few counts. The CDR3 DNA reads as TGTGCCTGTGACCTATGGTCACCGACCGGCTGGGGGAACACCGATAAACTCATCTTT. Translating gives CACDLWSPTGWGNTDKLIF. This chain joins TRDV2 and TRDJ1, with 8 bases that match TRDD3. CDR3 length: 19 residues. Germline CDR1 and CDR2: GEAIGNYY and EKD. Trimming cost V 3 bases and J 0 bases; bases outside gene matches: 17.

This clone is categorized as medium-sized. V is TRDV2 and J is TRDJ1; D is uncertain. This CDR3 is 15 amino acids long. Trimming removed 3 bases at V and 0 bases at J, with 13 bases between. From germline, CDR1 is GEAIGNYY and CDR2 EKD. This CDR3 reads CACDPVSPYTDKLIF. CDR3 sequence (DNA): TGTGCCTGTGACCCCGTGAGCCCGTACACCGATAAACTCATCTTT.

This sequence joins TRDV2 and TRDJ1; 10 nucleotides align to TRDD3. With V trimmed by 1 base and J by 2 bases, 12 bases remained unmatched. The CDR3 extends over 18 amino acids. Germline CDR1 and CDR2: GEAIGNYY and EKD. Written as DNA, the CDR3 is TGTGCCTGTGACACGCTGGGGGATATCCCCGAGTATACCGATAAACTCATCTTT. This sequence encodes CACDTLGDIPEYTDKLIF.

J is TRDJ1 and V is TRDV2; TRDD3 matches 11 bases. Trimming at V came to 0 bases and at J to 4 bases, leaving 3 bases not matched to a gene. The CDR3 consists of 15 residues. Germline loops: CDR1 GEAIGNYY, CDR2 EKD. The CDR3 here is CACDTVGGYGDKLIF. The CDR3 DNA is TGTGCCTGTGACACCGTTGGGGGATACGGCGATAAACTCATCTTT.

This clone was observed a handful of times. The chain combines TRDV3 with TRDJ1, with TRDD2 matching over 9 bases. With V trimmed by 5 bases and J by 0 bases, 22 bases remained unmatched. Germline values: CDR1 TVYSNPD, CDR2 GDNSRS (reference sequence). The CDR3 is 19 residues long. The CDR3 DNA is TGTGCCCCGCCTTCCTACGCAGGGGGGGATCCCCTCTACACCGATAAACTCATCTTT. Encoded protein: CAPPSYAGGDPLYTDKLIF.

The CDR3 coding sequence is TGTGCCTGTAACAATACTGGGGGATACTCCTGGGACACCCGACAGATGTTTTTC. Translated, it gives CACNNTGGYSWDTRQMFF. The V call is TRDV2, the J call TRDJ3, with 11 positions matching TRDD3. The CDR3 spans 18 residues. With V trimmed by 6 bases and J by 0 bases, 6 bases remained unmatched. The germline CDR1 and CDR2 sequences are GEAIGNYY and EKD.

The chain combines TRDV2 with TRDJ3; 9 nucleotides match TRDD3. CDR3 size: 19 residues. Trimming removed 1 base from V and 0 bases from J; junction bases left unmatched: 6. From germline, CDR1 is GEAIGNYY and CDR2 EKD. CDR3 region: CACDTLGDENSWDTRQMFF. Written as DNA, the CDR3 is TGTGCCTGTGACACTCTGGGGGATGAGAACTCCTGGGACACCCGACAGATGTTTTTC.

CDR3 nucleotides: TGTGCCTGTGACACCGTCGAGGTCCTACTTTCTGGGGGAGCTACCGATAAACTCATCTTT. It codes for CACDTVEVLLSGGATDKLIF. This chain links TRDV2 with TRDJ1, with 8 bases identical to TRDD3. The CDR3 contains 20 residues. V shed 0 bases and J 2 bases; nucleotides not matched to a gene: 19. CDR1 is GEAIGNYY and CDR2 is EKD in the germline V gene.

Concerning this clone itself: A read error may explain this, as a much larger clone is one base away. Other nucleotide sequences in the sample specify the same CDR3. The chain couples TRDV2 to TRDJ1, with 12 bases that match TRDD3. Trimming took 0 bases from V and 5 from J; bases not matched to a gene: 9. This CDR3 is 17 amino acids long. Germline V CDR1 and CDR2: GEAIGNYY, EKD. CDR3 protein: CACDTLLGDTRVDKLIF. CDR3 nucleotides: TGTGCCTGTGACACCCTCCTGGGGGATACGCGCGTTGATAAACTCATCTTT.

In its sample, this clone ranks as large. V gene TRDV2 combines with J gene TRDJ1, with 8 bases matching TRDD3. V shed 3 bases, J shed 4 bases, and the junction held 6 bases outside the gene matches. The CDR3 contains 14 residues. In germline, CDR1 is GEAIGNYY, CDR2 EKD. CDR3 residues: CACDLLGAFDKLIF. CDR3 DNA sequence: TGTGCCTGTGACTTACTGGGGGCTTTCGATAAACTCATCTTT.

A note on this clone: A read error may be the cause here, since a much bigger clone is one base away. This chain uses TRDV2 with TRDJ1; 9 bases are a match to TRDD3. CDR1 GEAIGNYY and CDR2 EKD come from the germline V gene. V lost 5 bases to trimming and J lost 3 bases; unmatched junction nucleotides: 9. This CDR3 comprises 15 residues. The CDR3 here is CACGPLGIRADKLIF. The CDR3 region has the DNA TGTGCCTGTGGCCCGTTGGGGATACGGGCCGATAAACTCATCTTT.

This clone was detected a few times. This chain connects TRDV2 to TRDJ1; TRDD3 agrees at 13 bases. The V gene end was trimmed by 4 bases and the J gene end by 3 bases; junction bases not matched to a gene: 16. The CDR3 extends over 19 amino acids. In germline, CDR1 is GEAIGNYY, CDR2 EKD. As DNA, the CDR3 is TGTGCCTGTGAGTCCAGAAGAAGTACTGGGGGATACGCTGCCGATAAACTCATCTTT. Translation gives CACESRRSTGGYAADKLIF.

This clone was observed a handful of times. The V call is TRDV2, the J call TRDJ1; 7 bases fit TRDD3. From germline, CDR1 is GEAIGNYY and CDR2 EKD. J was trimmed by 0 bases and V by 0 bases; bases with no gene match: 3. There are 15 residues in the CDR3. The CDR3 nucleotides are TGTGCCTGTGACACCGTGGGGGACTACACCGATAAACTCATCTTT. Its translation is CACDTVGDYTDKLIF.

This clone was counted a few times. The rearrangement joins TRDV2 to TRDJ1, with TRDD3 matching over 8 bases. CDR1 GEAIGNYY and CDR2 EKD come from the germline V gene. The CDR3 has 17 residues. V was pared by 3 bases and J by 0 bases, with 11 bases of the junction left unmatched. The CDR3, as DNA: TGTGCCTGTGACTCCGTACTGGGGGGTTTGTACACCGATAAACTCATCTTT. Its translation is CACDSVLGGLYTDKLIF.

A note on this clone: At one of its ends the junction is not consistent with the germline gene, which may arise from a read error. The V and J genes are TRDV2 and TRDJ1, with D possibly being TRDD3 (5 bases). Germline CDR1 and CDR2: GEAIGNYY and EKD. The CDR3 contains 24 residues. The CDR3 region is CACDTLPGILISPVGSGYTDTLIF. Here the CDR3 DNA reads TGTGCCTGTGACACCTTGCCGGGCATCCTTATAAGTCCTGTGGGCTCGGGGTACACCGATACACTCATCTTT.

This chain uses TRDV2 with TRDJ4, with 13 bases lining up with TRDD3. With 2 bases clipped from V and 5 bases from J, the junction kept 16 bases outside the gene matches. The germline V gene has CDR1 GEAIGNYY and CDR2 EKD. The CDR3 length is 18 residues. The CDR3 nucleotides are TGTGCCTGTGACATATTAGATACTGGGGGATACGAGACCCGGCCCCTGATCTTT. Its protein product is CACDILDTGGYETRPLIF.

This clone was seen a few times. With a much larger clone just one base away, this may be a read error. V gene TRDV2 combines with J gene TRDJ1; 12 bases match TRDD3. The germline gives CDR1 GEAIGNYY, CDR2 EKD. Trimming at V came to 0 bases and at J to 8 bases, leaving 12 bases not matched to a gene. CDR3 size: 17 residues. The CDR3 is CACDTVSTGGYTGKLIF. The CDR3 coding sequence is TGTGCCTGTGACACCGTGAGTACTGGGGGATACACTGGGAAACTCATCTTT.

By its share, this clone is large. The chain employs TRDV2 and TRDJ1, with 9 bases fitting TRDD3. V gave up 1 base and J gave up 0 bases; unmatched junction bases: 11. CDR3 size: 18 residues. The germline gives CDR1 GEAIGNYY, CDR2 EKD. The CDR3 DNA follows: TGTGCCTGTGACACTCTGGGGGATGAGAAGGCCTACACCGATAAACTCATCTTT. It encodes CACDTLGDEKAYTDKLIF.